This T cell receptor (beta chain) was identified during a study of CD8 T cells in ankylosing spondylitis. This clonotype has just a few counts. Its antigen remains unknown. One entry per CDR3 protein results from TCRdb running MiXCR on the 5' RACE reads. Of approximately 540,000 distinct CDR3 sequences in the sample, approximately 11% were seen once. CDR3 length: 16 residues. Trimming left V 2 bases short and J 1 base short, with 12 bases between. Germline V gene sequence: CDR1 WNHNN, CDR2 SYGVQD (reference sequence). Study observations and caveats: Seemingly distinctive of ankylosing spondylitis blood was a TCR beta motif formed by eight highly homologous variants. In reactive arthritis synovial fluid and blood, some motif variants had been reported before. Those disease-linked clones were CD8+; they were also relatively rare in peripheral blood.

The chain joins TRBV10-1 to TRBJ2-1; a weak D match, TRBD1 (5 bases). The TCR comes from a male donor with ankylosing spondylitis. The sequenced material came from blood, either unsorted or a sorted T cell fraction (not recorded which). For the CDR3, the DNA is TGCGCCAGCAGTGAGCCCCAGGGCGGATCCTACAATGAGCAGTTCTTC. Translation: CASSEPQGGSYNEQFF.